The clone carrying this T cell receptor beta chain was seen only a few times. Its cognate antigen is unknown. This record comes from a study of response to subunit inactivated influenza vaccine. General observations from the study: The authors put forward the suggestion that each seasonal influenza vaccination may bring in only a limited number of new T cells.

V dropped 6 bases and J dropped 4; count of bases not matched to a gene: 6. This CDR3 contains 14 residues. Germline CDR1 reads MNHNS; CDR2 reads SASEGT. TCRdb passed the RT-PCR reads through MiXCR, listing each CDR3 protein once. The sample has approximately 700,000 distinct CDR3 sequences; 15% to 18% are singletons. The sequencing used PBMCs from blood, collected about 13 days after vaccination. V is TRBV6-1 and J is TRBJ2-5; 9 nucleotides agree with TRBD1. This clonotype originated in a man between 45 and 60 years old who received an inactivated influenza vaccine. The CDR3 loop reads CASREQGARETQYF. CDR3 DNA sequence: TGTGCCAGCAGGGAACAGGGGGCGAGAGAGACCCAGTACTTC.